The 12 T cell receptor beta chains given below trace back to one sample, sequenced in a study of T cell changes during pregnancy in multiple sclerosis. The assay was immunoSEQ multiplex PCR, and TCRdb's table has in-frame clones only and misses some. This table holds tens of thousands of clones, about 89% found once. The sample here was CD4+ T cells from peripheral blood mononuclear cells, taken in the first trimester of pregnancy. The source is a female donor with multiple sclerosis, enrolled in a pregnancy study.

J is TRBJ1-2 and V is TRBV6-5; TRBD1 matches at 10 bases. Germline V gene sequence: CDR1 MNHEY, CDR2 SVGAGI. The CDR3 has 15 amino acids. The V segment lost 5 bases and the J segment 5 bases; nucleotides outside the gene matches: 8. Written as DNA, the CDR3 is TGTGCCAGCAGTCGCGAGGGACAGGGGCCATATGGCTACACCTTC. Translated, it gives CASSREGQGPYGYTF.

There are a few counts of this clone. The V call is TRBV4-2, the J call TRBJ1-3; 8 bases fit TRBD1. CDR1 and CDR2 from the germline V gene are LGHNA and YNFKEQ. The V and J ends lost 8 bases and 7 bases, in that order; junction bases with no gene match: 13. The CDR3 consists of 15 residues. The CDR3 is CASGIGQGGVNTIYF. The CDR3 DNA follows: TGTGCCAGCGGAATCGGACAGGGTGGGGTGAACACCATATATTTT.

This clone has a single count. The chain combines TRBV18 with TRBJ2-7; 11 positions match TRBD1. Germline V gene sequence: CDR1 KGHSH, CDR2 LQKENI. This CDR3 region has 15 residues. With 6 bases clipped from V and 2 bases from J, the junction kept 6 bases outside the gene matches. CDR3 sequence: CASSSGTGGTYEQYF. The DNA of the CDR3 is TGTGCCAGCTCCTCTGGGACAGGGGGTACCTACGAGCAGTACTTC.

V and J are TRBV13 and TRBJ2-7; 12 nucleotides match TRBD2. The trim removed 1 base at V and 3 bases at J, leaving 10 bases unmatched. CDR3 size: 18 residues. Germline assignment: CDR1 PRHDT and CDR2 FYEKMQ (reference sequence). The CDR3 protein is CASSLAPLAGGILYEQYF. The DNA of the CDR3 is TGTGCCAGCAGCTTAGCTCCTCTAGCGGGGGGGATTCTCTACGAGCAGTACTTC. Looking up the rest from reference TRBV13 and TRBJ2-7 gives the full variable domain: AAGVIQSPRHLIKEKRETATLKCYPIPRHDTVYWYQQGPGQDPQFLISFYEKMQSDKGSIPDRFSAQQFSDYHSELNMSSLELGDSALYFCASSLAPLAGGILYEQYFGPGTRLTVT.

This chain connects TRBV5-1 to TRBJ1-1, with 11 nucleotides matching TRBD1. This CDR3 is 17 amino acids long. Germline V gene data show CDR1 as SGHRS and CDR2 as YFSETQ. Trimming took 0 bases from V and 1 from J; bases not matched to a gene: 5. CDR3: CASSLGTGGRPNTEAFF. For the CDR3, the DNA is TGCGCCAGCAGCTTGGGGACAGGGGGCCGGCCGAACACTGAAGCTTTCTTT.

This clone has a single count. The J gene is TRBJ1-5, the V gene TRBV5-6; D is unresolved. Germline CDR1 is SGHDT and CDR2 is YYEEEE. The CDR3 totals 17 residues. V lost 0 bases, J lost 2 bases, and 15 bases lay in between. Here the CDR3 reads CASSLGSGGYGNQPQHF. CDR3 DNA: TGTGCCAGCAGCTTGGGCTCAGGCGGGTATGGCAATCAGCCCCAGCATTTT.

In its sample, this clone was seen once. This sequence joins TRBV4-1 and TRBJ2-3; 9 bases align to TRBD2. J gave up 5 bases and V 0 bases, and 9 bases lay outside the gene matches. Germline V CDR1 and CDR2: MGHRA, YSYEKL. The CDR3 consists of 17 residues. CDR3 sequence (DNA): TGCGCCAGCAGCCAAGACGGGGGCGGGGGGGCAGGAGATACGCAGTATTTT. This gives the protein CASSQDGGGGAGDTQYF.

The V and J genes are TRBV27 and TRBJ1-2; TRBD1 matches at 9 bases. From germline, CDR1 is MNHEY and CDR2 SMNVEV (reference sequence). The CDR3 contains 15 residues. V gave up 7 bases and J gave up 7 bases; unmatched junction bases: 13. Written as DNA, the CDR3 is TGTGCCAGCAAGGCCCGGGACAGGGCCCTTGGTGGCTACACCTTC. Its translation: CASKARDRALGGYTF.

V gene TRBV7-3 combines with J gene TRBJ2-3; the D gene is possibly TRBD2 (6 bases). The CDR3 length is 11 residues. Germline-derived CDR1 and CDR2 are SGHTA and FQGTGA. V lost 9 bases and J lost 5, with 9 bases in between. The CDR3: CASGGIDTQYF. In DNA, the CDR3 is TGTGCCAGTGGCGGGATAGATACGCAGTATTTT.

CDR3 in DNA: TGTGCTAGTGGCCCGGGACTAGCGGGGGCCAGCACAGATACGCAGTATTTT. Amino acid sequence: CASGPGLAGASTDTQYF. The J gene is TRBJ2-3, the V gene TRBV12-5; 14 nucleotides align to TRBD2. V lost 6 bases, J lost 0 bases, and 5 bases stayed unmatched. The CDR3 runs 17 residues. Germline CDR1 is LGHNT and CDR2 is FRNRAP.

The V call is TRBV7-8, the J call TRBJ2-5; perhaps TRBD1 as D (6 bases). The CDR3 extends over 15 amino acids. Germline CDR1 and CDR2: SGHVS and FQNEAQ. V shed 2 bases and J shed 2 bases, with 12 bases lying between them. The DNA for the CDR3 is TGTGCCAGCAGCTTACTTCGAGGACAGCAAGAGACCCAGTACTTC. This gives the protein CASSLLRGQQETQYF.

The V gene is TRBV11-1, the J gene TRBJ1-5; D unresolved. The V and J ends lost 1 base and 3 bases respectively, with 4 bases between them. This CDR3 has 13 amino acids. CDR1 is SGHAT and CDR2 is FQDESV in the germline V gene (reference sequence). This CDR3 reads CASSLGANQPQHF. The CDR3 bases are TGTGCCAGCAGCTTAGGGGCCAATCAGCCCCAGCATTTT.